This T cell receptor beta chain was documented in a study of T cells in Graves' hyperthyroidism and ophthalmopathy. TCR beta CDR3 region amplification was performed from RNA transcripts. HTBI primers were employed in a first-round RT-PCR of the TCR CDR3. TCRdb analysed the multiplex PCR reads with MiXCR anew, one entry per CDR3 protein. The sample includes some 350,000 distinct CDR3 sequences, around 15% of them seen just once. This CDR3 contains 15 residues. With 5 bases removed from V and 0 bases from J, the gap between germline ends came to 13 bases. Germline V gene sequence: CDR1 SEHNR, CDR2 FQNEAQ (reference sequence).

Sequencing was done on a sample of blood. The chain carries TRBV7-9 and TRBJ1-2; no firm D call. The sequence came from a woman in her thirties or forties with Graves' ophthalmopathy. The CDR3 DNA reads as TGTGCCAGCAGCGCGGAGAGGCCCGCTAACTATGGCTACACCTTC. It is translated as CASSAERPANYGYTF. The full variable domain, rest sourced from reference TRBV7-9 and TRBJ1-2, is DTGVSQNPRHKITKRGQNVTFRCDPISEHNRLYWYRQTLGQGPEFLTYFQNEAQLEKSRLLSDRFSAERPKGSFSTLEIQRTEQGDSAMYLCASSAERPANYGYTFGSGTRLTVV.